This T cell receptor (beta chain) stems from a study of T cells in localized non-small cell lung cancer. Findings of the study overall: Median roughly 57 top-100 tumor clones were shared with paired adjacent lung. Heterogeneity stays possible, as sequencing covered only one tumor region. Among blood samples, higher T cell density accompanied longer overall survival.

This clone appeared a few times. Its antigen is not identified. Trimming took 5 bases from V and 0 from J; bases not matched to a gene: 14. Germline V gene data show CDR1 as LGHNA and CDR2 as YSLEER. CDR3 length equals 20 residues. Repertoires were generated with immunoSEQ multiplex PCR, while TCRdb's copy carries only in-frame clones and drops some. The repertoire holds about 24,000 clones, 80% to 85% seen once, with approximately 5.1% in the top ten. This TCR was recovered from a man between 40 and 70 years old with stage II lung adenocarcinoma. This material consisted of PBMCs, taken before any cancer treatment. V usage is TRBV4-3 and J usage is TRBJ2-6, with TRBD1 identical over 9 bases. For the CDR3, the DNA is TGCGCCAGCAGCGGACGCCGCCGGGACAGGGTTTTCTCTGGGGCCAACGTCCTGACTTTC. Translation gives CASSGRRRDRVFSGANVLTF.